This T cell receptor beta chain was obtained from a study of OX40 agonist ivuxolimab in advanced cancers. The wider study: Partial responses were observed in three patients, of whom one had hepatocellular carcinoma and two had cutaneous melanoma.

Germline assignment: CDR1 SGDLS and CDR2 YYNGEE. V was clipped by 4 bases and J by 0 bases, with 6 bases between them. CDR3 length: 13 residues. For this clone: Its target is not known.

Notes on the study in general: By week 6 at 0.1 to 3.0 mg/kg, blood CD4+ and CD8+ T cells had expanded clonally.

The assay was immunoSEQ multiplex PCR, and TCRdb's table has in-frame clones only and misses some. The sample gives more than 90,000 clones, 84% of which show up once; less than 5.5% is in the top ten. This sequence joins TRBV9 and TRBJ2-3; D gene ambiguous. This receptor was taken from an adult with an advanced solid tumor such as melanoma, head and neck, liver or kidney cancer. Sample: CD4+ or CD8+ T cells sorted from blood, taken in a trial of the OX40 agonist ivuxolimab. CDR3 loop: CASSSQSTDTQYF. CDR3 DNA sequence: TGTGCCAGCAGCTCACAAAGCACAGATACGCAGTATTTT. Full variable domain (rest looked up from reference TRBV9 and TRBJ2-3): DSGVTQTPKHLITATGQRVTLRCSPRSGDLSVYWYQQSLDQGLQFLIQYYNGEERAKGNILERFSAQQFPDLHSELNLSSLELGDSALYFCASSSQSTDTQYFGPGTRLTVL.